Sequencing of this TCR beta chain was carried out in a study of T cell responses to AZD1222 COVID-19 vaccine. General observations from the study: After two AZD1222 doses, spike-specific TCR breadth and depth rose versus day 0. At 160-218 and 743-854, vaccine-associated CD4 TCRs were dominant, and they spanned spike.

Sequencing used immunoSEQ multiplex PCR; TCRdb keeps in-frame clones, though not all of them. The sample shows roughly 180,000 clones, about 89% of them seen only once. Details on this clone: Its cognate antigen is unknown.

Deletions cut 2 bases from V and 5 bases from J, with 12 bases between. This CDR3 region has 15 residues. Germline-derived CDR1 and CDR2 are LGHNA and YNFKEQ. This specimen consisted of peripheral blood, obtained 28 days after the second AZD1222 dose. The gene calls are TRBV4-2 and TRBJ1-4; D perhaps matches TRBD1 (6 bases). The sequence was obtained from an adult who received the AZD1222 COVID-19 vaccine. CDR3 region: CASSQYQGSNEKLFF. In DNA, the CDR3 is TGTGCCAGCAGCCAATATCAGGGGTCAAATGAAAAACTGTTTTTT.